These T cell receptor beta chains were read from a single sample in a study of CD8+ T cells in alopecia areata. Only in-frame clones appear in the TCRdb table, and some are missing; sequencing was by immunoSEQ multiplex PCR. Of more than 150,000 clones in the sample, roughly 64% are singletons; the top ten hold over 10%. The input for sequencing was CD8+ T cells sorted from blood, taken at week 24, from a patient treated with tofacitinib. The receptors here all came from a human donor with alopecia areata. CDR3s include the opening cysteine and the closing phenylalanine or tryptophan. A D gene is named only where the DNA matches it firmly. The listing skips clone size in some rows; elsewhere it reads once, few, many or a size class.

>few|NA|TRBV6-5|TRBJ2-7
TGTGCCAGCAGTTACGCGGACGGAGCCTACGAGCAGTACTTC
CASSYADGAYEQYF
>few|NA|TRBV30|TRBJ2-6
TGTGCCTGGAGCGACGGCTCTGGGGCCAACGTCCTGACTTTC
CAWSDGSGANVLTF
>NA|TRBD1|TRBV7-9|TRBJ1-1
TGTGCCAGCAGCTTAGGGGGGACAGCGAACACTGAAGCTTTCTTT
CASSLGGTANTEAFF
>NA|TRBD1|TRBV5-1|TRBJ2-7
TGCGCCAGCAGCGACGGACAGGGATCCTACGAGCAGTACTTC
CASSDGQGSYEQYF
>few|NA|TRBV6-5|TRBJ1-1
TGTGCCAGCAGTTACGCCGCGGACCGAGGGGGAGCTTTCTTT
CASSYAADRGGAFF
>few|TRBD1|TRBV29-1|TRBJ2-1
TGCAGCGCTGACAGGGCAGCTCGTAATGAGCAGTTCTTC
CSADRAARNEQFF
>NA|NA|TRBV5-1|TRBJ1-2
TGCGCCAGCAGCCCTAGTGGGAATGGCTGCACCTTC
CASSPSGNGCTF
>NA|NA|TRBV4-1|TRBJ1-5
TGCGCCAGCAGCCAAGCAGGGGATCAGCCCCAGCATTTT
CASSQAGDQPQHF
>few|NA|TRBV5-1|TRBJ2-3
TGCGCCAGCAGCTCTAAGGCAGGTCCGGATACGCAGTATTTT
CASSSKAGPDTQYF
>NA|TRBD1|TRBV30|TRBJ1-5
TGTGCCTGGACGGGACAGTATAGCAATCAGCCCCAGCATTTT
CAWTGQYSNQPQHF
>NA|TRBD1|TRBV5-6|TRBJ1-5
TGTGCCAGCAGCTCGAACTTGGAGAGGGGGCAGGGGCAGCCCCAGCATTTT
CASSSNLERGQGQPQHF
>NA|TRBD1|TRBV4-2|TRBJ2-3
TGTGCCAGCAGCCAAGGGACCCGACAGGGTGATACGCAGTATTTT
CASSQGTRQGDTQYF